This T cell receptor beta chain derives from a study of cytomegalovirus exposure and HLA in healthy donors. In the case of this clone: Its antigen is unknown.

CDR1 is MNHNS and CDR2 is SASEGT in the germline V gene. V was pared by 4 bases and J by 0 bases, with 13 bases between. The CDR3 extends over 16 amino acids. Overall study findings and caveats: A later analysis found first-cohort TCR clusters tended to co-occur in the 95 to 150 validation repertoires. Through in vitro validation, three CMV-associated chains were shown to be specific for CMV antigens. Both high specificity and high sensitivity reportedly marked the classifier's diagnosis of cytomegalovirus status.

The validation cohort, a group of roughly 120 subjects, included the donors and was separate from the roughly 670-subject first cohort. Sequencing was performed with immunoSEQ multiplex PCR; in TCRdb, only in-frame clones are kept and a portion is missing. The table records tens of thousands of clones, 90% to 96% of them present only once. The source material was PBMCs. The rearrangement joins TRBV6-1 to TRBJ2-4, with D possibly TRBD2 on 6 matching bases. The TCR sequence derives from a man aged 18-30 years in good health and CMV-seropositive. The CDR3 region is CASSAAGPIAKNIQYF. In nucleotides, the CDR3 is TGTGCCAGCAGTGCCGCGGGACCAATAGCCAAAAACATTCAGTACTTC.